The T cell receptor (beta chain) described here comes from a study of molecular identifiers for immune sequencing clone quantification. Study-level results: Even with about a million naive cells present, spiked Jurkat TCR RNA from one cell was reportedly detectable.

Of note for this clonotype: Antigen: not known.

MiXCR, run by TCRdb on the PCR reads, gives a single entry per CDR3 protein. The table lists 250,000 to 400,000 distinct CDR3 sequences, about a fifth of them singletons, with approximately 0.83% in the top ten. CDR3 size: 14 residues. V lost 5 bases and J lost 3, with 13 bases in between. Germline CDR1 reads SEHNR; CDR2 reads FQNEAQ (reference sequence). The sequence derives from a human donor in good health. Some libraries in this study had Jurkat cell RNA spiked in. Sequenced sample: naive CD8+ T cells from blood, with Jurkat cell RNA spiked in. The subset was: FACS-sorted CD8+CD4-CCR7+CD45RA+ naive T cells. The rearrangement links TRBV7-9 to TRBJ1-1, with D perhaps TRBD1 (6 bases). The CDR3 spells CASSPTEGDTEAFF. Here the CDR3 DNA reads TGTGCCAGCAGCCCCACAGAGGGGGACACTGAAGCTTTCTTT.